This record covers a single T cell receptor beta chain. Its antigen remains unknown. The ends were cut back, 4 bases at V and 3 bases at J, with 10 bases in the middle. CDR1 is SGHNT, CDR2 YENEEA, per germline. This CDR3 has 13 amino acids. It was template switching that added a universal primer site, and there were unique molecular identifiers on the cDNA. Using its own MiXCR run on the 5' RACE reads, TCRdb lists one record per CDR3 protein. In the table there are some 690,000 distinct CDR3 sequences, 20% to 25% of which are singletons. The sample belongs to a study of identical twins. General study points: Recombination models fit unrelated individuals' TCR alpha sharing but underestimated twins'. The study drew conclusions from cross-sectional statistical analysis, not from following the same donors.

A further study also used this sample, focusing on T cells expressing NK-cell markers. This second report adds: An anti-gamma-delta TCR antibody restricted sorting to alpha-beta TCR T cells in several experiments.

The chain combines TRBV11-3 with TRBJ2-7; no clear D. The sequenced sample consisted of PBMCs. The receptor was derived from a woman younger than 35 in good health. The CDR3 loop is CASSYSRDYEQYF. CDR3 coding DNA: TGTGCCAGCAGCTATAGCAGAGACTACGAGCAGTACTTC.